Each of the 3 T cell receptor beta chains below was sequenced from the same sample in a study of shared clonotypes between healthy human individuals. This table comes from immunoSEQ multiplex PCR, and its TCRdb copy is limited to in-frame clones, with some not included. The sample has some 2,500,000 clones; less than 95% are singletons. Specimen: naive CD4+ T cells from PBMCs. Subset reported: CD45RA+ positively selected. The source is a young man in good health. Some clones in this sample may be carry-over from other donors' samples.

V usage is TRBV5-1 and J usage is TRBJ2-7; 11 bases fit TRBD1. Germline V gene sequence: CDR1 SGHRS, CDR2 YFSETQ. This CDR3 has 16 residues. The V gene end was trimmed by 3 bases and the J gene end by 3 bases; junction bases not matched to a gene: 8. The CDR3 DNA reads as TGCGCCAGCAGCTGGGCGCCCGGGACAGGGGGCTACGAGCAGTACTTC. As protein: CASSWAPGTGGYEQYF.

The chain uses TRBV6-5 and TRBJ2-5; D is unclear. CDR1 and CDR2 from the germline V gene are MNHEY and SVGAGI. This CDR3 spans 13 amino acids. V was shortened by 6 bases and J by 2 bases, with 10 bases between the two germline ends. CDR3 region: CASRVSGQETQYF. The CDR3 DNA is TGTGCCAGCAGGGTTTCAGGTCAAGAGACCCAGTACTTC.

The CDR3 loop reads CASSLTSDTQYF. The CDR3 region has the DNA TGTGCCAGCAGTCTAACGTCCGATACGCAGTATTTT. This chain uses TRBV6-6 with TRBJ2-3, with unresolved D. Germline loops: CDR1 MNHNY, CDR2 SVGAGI (reference sequence). The V gene lost 5 bases and the J gene lost 6 bases, with 9 bases spanning the gap. The length of the CDR3 is 12 residues.